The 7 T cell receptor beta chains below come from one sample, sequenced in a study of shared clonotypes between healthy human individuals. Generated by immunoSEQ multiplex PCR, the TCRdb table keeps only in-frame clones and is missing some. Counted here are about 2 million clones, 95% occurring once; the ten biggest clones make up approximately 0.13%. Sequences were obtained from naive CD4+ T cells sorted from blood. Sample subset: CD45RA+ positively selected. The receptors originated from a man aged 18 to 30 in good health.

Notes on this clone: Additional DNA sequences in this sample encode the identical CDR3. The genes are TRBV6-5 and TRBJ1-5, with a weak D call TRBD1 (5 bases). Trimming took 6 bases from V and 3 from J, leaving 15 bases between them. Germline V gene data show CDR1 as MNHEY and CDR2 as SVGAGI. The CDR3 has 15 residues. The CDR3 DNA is TGTGCCAGCAGCCTGACGGGGGGACTCAATCAGCCCCAGCATTTT. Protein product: CASSLTGGLNQPQHF.

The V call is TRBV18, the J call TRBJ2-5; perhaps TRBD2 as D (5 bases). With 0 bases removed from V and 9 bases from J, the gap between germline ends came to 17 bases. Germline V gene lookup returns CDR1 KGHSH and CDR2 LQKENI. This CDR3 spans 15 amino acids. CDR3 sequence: CASSPPADQSGAQYF. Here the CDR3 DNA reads TGTGCCAGCTCACCACCGGCGGACCAGTCCGGGGCCCAGTACTTC.

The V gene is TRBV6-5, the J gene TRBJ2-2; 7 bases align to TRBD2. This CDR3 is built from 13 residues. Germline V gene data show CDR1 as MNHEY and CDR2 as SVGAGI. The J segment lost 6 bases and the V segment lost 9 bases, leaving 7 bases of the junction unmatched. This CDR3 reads CARISGGSGELFF. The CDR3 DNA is TGTGCCAGAATCTCGGGGGGTTCCGGGGAGCTGTTTTTT.

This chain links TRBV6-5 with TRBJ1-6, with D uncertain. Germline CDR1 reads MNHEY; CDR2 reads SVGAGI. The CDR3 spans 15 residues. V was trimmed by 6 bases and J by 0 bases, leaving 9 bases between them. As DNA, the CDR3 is TGTGCCAGCAGGGACGGAAGCTCCTATAATTCACCCCTCCACTTT. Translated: CASRDGSSYNSPLHF.

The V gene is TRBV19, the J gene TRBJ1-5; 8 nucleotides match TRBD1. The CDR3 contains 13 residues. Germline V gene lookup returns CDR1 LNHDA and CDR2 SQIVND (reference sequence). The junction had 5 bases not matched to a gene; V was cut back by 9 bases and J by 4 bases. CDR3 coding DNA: TGTGCCAGCCGGGACAGGCGGAATCAGCCCCAGCATTTT. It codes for CASRDRRNQPQHF.

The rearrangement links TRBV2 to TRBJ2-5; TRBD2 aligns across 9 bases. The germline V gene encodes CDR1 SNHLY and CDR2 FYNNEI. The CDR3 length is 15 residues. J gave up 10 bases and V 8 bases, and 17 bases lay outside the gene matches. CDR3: CASGERGAPGGDQYF. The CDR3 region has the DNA TGTGCCAGCGGGGAGCGGGGGGCACCCGGGGGAGACCAGTACTTC.

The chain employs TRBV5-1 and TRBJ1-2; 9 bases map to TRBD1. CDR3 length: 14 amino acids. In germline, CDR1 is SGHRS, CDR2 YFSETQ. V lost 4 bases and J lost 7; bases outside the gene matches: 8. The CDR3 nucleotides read TGCGCCAGCAGCCTTTCACAGGGGGCTGCTGGCTACACCTTC. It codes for CASSLSQGAAGYTF.